This T cell receptor beta chain came from a study of shared clonotypes between healthy human individuals. Overall study context: For every donor, three CD4 naive, three CD4 memory, two CD8 naive and one CD8 memory plates were used.

CDR1 PRHDT and CDR2 FYEKMQ come from the germline V gene (reference sequence). J gave up 5 bases and V 5 bases, and 6 bases lay outside the gene matches. The CDR3 covers 15 residues. The DNA input per sorted-subset replicate PCR was 150 to 200 ng, corresponding to tens of thousands of T cell genomes. The protocol was immunoSEQ multiplex PCR, while the TCRdb copy is restricted to in-frame clones and leaves out a portion. Among over a million clones listed, 78% were seen once. Sequencing was done on a sample of memory CD4+ T cells from PBMCs. Subset given: CD45RA-negative fraction. The clonotype originates from a man younger than 35 in good health. Some clones in this sample may be carry-over from other donors' samples. The chain recombines TRBV13 with TRBJ1-5, with 10 bases identical to TRBD1. CDR3 DNA sequence: TGTGCCAGCAGCGCAGGACAGGGGGTCGATCAGCCCCAGCATTTT. This sequence encodes CASSAGQGVDQPQHF.